The sequence of this T cell receptor (beta chain) was determined in a study of radiotherapy plus CTLA-4 blockade in lung cancer. Looking at the study overall: Around 20% of enrolled patients responded objectively, and 25% to 40% had disease control.

In the case of this clone: Its matching antigen is unknown.

The protocol was immunoSEQ multiplex PCR, while the TCRdb copy is restricted to in-frame clones and leaves out a portion. The data contain 60,000 to 75,000 clones, around 69% of them singletons. Study outcomes and limitations: TCR clones of tumor origin grew in blood after radiotherapy plus ipilimumab.

The CDR3 runs to 16 residues. In germline, CDR1 is SGHTA, CDR2 FQGNSA. V lost 5 bases and J 4 bases, leaving 20 bases between the germline ends. It was focal radiation plus CTLA-4 blockade with ipilimumab that patients with chemo-refractory metastatic non-small-cell lung cancer received. This specimen was peripheral blood, taken from a patient treated with radiotherapy plus ipilimumab. The receptor comes from a human donor with non-small cell lung cancer whose response to radiotherapy plus ipilimumab could not be evaluated. Some clones in this sample may be carry-over from other donors' samples. The chain joins TRBV7-2 to TRBJ1-1, with D unclear. CDR3 nucleotide sequence: TGTGCCAGCAGCCGCCAGCGTCACTCGACCGGCACTGAAGCTTTCTTT. Translating gives CASSRQRHSTGTEAFF. Based on the CDR3 plus reference TRBV7-2 and TRBJ1-1, the full variable domain is GAGVSQSPSNKVTEKGKDVELRCDPISGHTALYWYRQSLGQGLEFLIYFQGNSAPDKSGLPSDRFSAERTGGSVSTLTIQRTQQEDSAVYLCASSRQRHSTGTEAFFGQGTRLTVV.